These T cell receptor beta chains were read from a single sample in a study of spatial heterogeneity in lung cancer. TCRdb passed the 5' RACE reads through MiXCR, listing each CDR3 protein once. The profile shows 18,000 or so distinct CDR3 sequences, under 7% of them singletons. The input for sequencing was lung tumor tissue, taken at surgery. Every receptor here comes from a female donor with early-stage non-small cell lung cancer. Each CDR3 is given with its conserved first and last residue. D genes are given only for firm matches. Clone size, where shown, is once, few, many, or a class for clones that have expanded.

CDR3 protein: CASGPRVETQYF
CDR3 DNA: TGTGCCAGCGGTCCGAGGGTTGAGACCCAGTACTTC
D gene: -
V gene: TRBV2
J gene: TRBJ2-5
clone size: many

CDR3 protein: CASSAAGRGGLFF
CDR3 DNA: TGTGCCAGCAGTGCGGCGGGGCGGGGTGGACTGTTTTTT
D gene: -
V gene: TRBV6-6
J gene: TRBJ1-4
clone size: many

CDR3 protein: CASSGYPPPTGGLWLYGYTF
CDR3 DNA: TGTGCCAGCAGTGGTTATCCGCCTCCCACTGGGGGTCTCTGGTTATATGGCTACACCTTC
D gene: -
V gene: TRBV27
J gene: TRBJ1-2
clone size: many

CDR3 protein: CATSRGSGRARHEQFF
CDR3 DNA: TGTGCCACCAGCAGGGGTAGCGGGAGGGCCAGGCATGAGCAGTTCTTC
D gene: TRBD2
V gene: TRBV15
J gene: TRBJ2-1
clone size: medium-sized

CDR3 protein: CASSRTSGRYNEQFF
CDR3 DNA: TGTGCCAGCAGCCGGACTAGCGGGAGATACAATGAGCAGTTCTTC
D gene: TRBD2
V gene: TRBV11-3
J gene: TRBJ2-1
clone size: many

CDR3 protein: CASSPTVRGETQYF
CDR3 DNA: TGTGCCAGCAGTCCGACGGTTCGGGGGGAGACCCAGTACTTC
D gene: -
V gene: TRBV11-2
J gene: TRBJ2-5
clone size: many

CDR3 protein: CASSSFPGGEQFF
CDR3 DNA: TGTGCCAGCAGCTCGTTCCCCGGGGGTGAGCAGTTCTTC
D gene: -
V gene: TRBV7-2
J gene: TRBJ2-1
clone size: many

CDR3 protein: CAISERLAEETQYF
CDR3 DNA: TGTGCCATCAGTGAGAGGCTAGCGGAAGAGACCCAGTACTTC
D gene: TRBD2
V gene: TRBV10-3
J gene: TRBJ2-5
clone size: many

CDR3 protein: CASSQAGYEQYF
CDR3 DNA: TGTGCCAGCAGTCAGGCTGGCTACGAGCAGTACTTC
D gene: -
V gene: TRBV2
J gene: TRBJ2-7
clone size: many

CDR3 protein: CSARTSGPIETQYF
CDR3 DNA: TGCAGTGCAAGGACTAGCGGGCCTATAGAGACCCAGTACTTC
D gene: TRBD2
V gene: TRBV20-1
J gene: TRBJ2-5
clone size: -

CDR3 protein: CATSALRSSYNEQFF
CDR3 DNA: TGTGCCACCAGTGCCCTAAGAAGCTCCTACAATGAGCAGTTCTTC
D gene: -
V gene: TRBV24-1
J gene: TRBJ2-1
clone size: many

CDR3 protein: CASSSSGQIYSGNTIYF
CDR3 DNA: TGTGCCAGCAGCTCAAGTGGTCAGATTTACTCTGGAAACACCATATATTTT
D gene: -
V gene: TRBV7-6
J gene: TRBJ1-3
clone size: many

CDR3 protein: CASRGRESGNTEAFF
CDR3 DNA: TGCGCCAGCAGAGGGAGGGAGTCGGGGAACACTGAAGCTTTCTTT
D gene: -
V gene: TRBV5-1
J gene: TRBJ1-1
clone size: many

CDR3 protein: CASSSRTSGKPYEQYF
CDR3 DNA: TGTGCCAGCAGCTCCCGGACTAGCGGGAAGCCCTACGAGCAGTACTTC
D gene: TRBD2
V gene: TRBV28
J gene: TRBJ2-7
clone size: few

CDR3 protein: CASSPPTDTQYF
CDR3 DNA: TGTGCCAGCAGCCCTCCCACAGATACGCAGTATTTT
D gene: -
V gene: TRBV7-9
J gene: TRBJ2-3
clone size: many

CDR3 protein: CASSYSGGYLNEQFF
CDR3 DNA: TGTGCCAGCAGTTATTCGGGAGGGTATCTTAATGAGCAGTTCTTC
D gene: TRBD2
V gene: TRBV6-6
J gene: TRBJ2-1
clone size: many

CDR3 protein: CAISEDNEQFF
CDR3 DNA: TGTGCCATCAGTGAGGACAATGAGCAGTTCTTC
D gene: -
V gene: TRBV10-3
J gene: TRBJ2-1
clone size: few

CDR3 protein: CAISGSGYNEQFF
CDR3 DNA: TGTGCCATCAGCGGTAGCGGGTACAATGAGCAGTTCTTC
D gene: TRBD2
V gene: TRBV28
J gene: TRBJ2-1
clone size: few

CDR3 protein: CATKEYGTDEFF
CDR3 DNA: TGTGCCACCAAAGAGTACGGGACAGACGAGTTCTTC
D gene: TRBD1
V gene: TRBV6-1
J gene: TRBJ2-1
clone size: many

CDR3 protein: CSSRTGQETQYF
CDR3 DNA: TGCAGCTCGAGGACAGGGCAAGAGACCCAGTACTTC
D gene: TRBD1
V gene: TRBV29-1
J gene: TRBJ2-5
clone size: many

CDR3 protein: CASSQVAPQGSYNEQFF
CDR3 DNA: TGTGCCAGCAGCCAAGTGGCCCCCCAGGGCTCCTACAATGAGCAGTTCTTC
D gene: -
V gene: TRBV4-2
J gene: TRBJ2-1
clone size: many

CDR3 protein: CASTPRASGRGGTDTQYF
CDR3 DNA: TGTGCCAGCACCCCGCGGGCTAGCGGGAGGGGGGGCACAGATACGCAGTATTTT
D gene: TRBD2
V gene: TRBV7-8
J gene: TRBJ2-3
clone size: medium-sized

CDR3 protein: CASTGTANTEAFF
CDR3 DNA: TGTGCCAGCACCGGGACAGCGAACACTGAAGCTTTCTTT
D gene: TRBD1
V gene: TRBV7-8
J gene: TRBJ1-1
clone size: few

CDR3 protein: CASSQGPASGNTIYF
CDR3 DNA: TGCGCCAGCAGCCAAGGGCCTGCCTCTGGAAACACCATATATTTT
D gene: -
V gene: TRBV4-3
J gene: TRBJ1-3
clone size: many

CDR3 protein: CASSSPGLAGGPQKNIQYF
CDR3 DNA: TGTGCCAGCAGCTCCCCCGGACTAGCGGGAGGACCTCAGAAAAACATTCAGTACTTC
D gene: TRBD2
V gene: TRBV7-9
J gene: TRBJ2-4
clone size: many

CDR3 protein: CASSLRLAGLYF
CDR3 DNA: TGTGCCAGCAGTTTACGTCTAGCGGGACTGTATTTT
D gene: TRBD2
V gene: TRBV28
J gene: TRBJ2-3
clone size: many

CDR3 protein: CASSSQVAYGYTF
CDR3 DNA: TGTGCCAGCAGCTCCCAGGTTGCCTATGGCTACACCTTC
D gene: -
V gene: TRBV7-2
J gene: TRBJ1-2
clone size: many

CDR3 protein: CASSLNAPEQYF
CDR3 DNA: TGTGCCAGCAGTTTAAACGCCCCCGAGCAGTACTTC
D gene: -
V gene: TRBV12-3/TRBV12-4
J gene: TRBJ2-7
clone size: few

CDR3 protein: CASSSTGLIAGELFF
CDR3 DNA: TGTGCCAGCAGCTCGACAGGGTTGATCGCCGGGGAGCTGTTTTTT
D gene: TRBD1
V gene: TRBV5-5
J gene: TRBJ2-2
clone size: many

CDR3 protein: CASSYRTSDYNEQFF
CDR3 DNA: TGTGCCAGCAGTTATCGGACTAGCGATTACAATGAGCAGTTCTTC
D gene: TRBD2
V gene: TRBV6-5
J gene: TRBJ2-1
clone size: -

CDR3 protein: CSVDRRGADTQYF
CDR3 DNA: TGCAGCGTTGATCGCAGGGGAGCAGATACGCAGTATTTT
D gene: -
V gene: TRBV29-1
J gene: TRBJ2-3
clone size: many

CDR3 protein: CASSSGDPGQETQYF
CDR3 DNA: TGTGCCAGCAGCTCCGGGGACCCGGGACAAGAGACCCAGTACTTC
D gene: -
V gene: TRBV7-2
J gene: TRBJ2-5
clone size: many

CDR3 protein: CSARVESLEKLFF
CDR3 DNA: TGCAGCGCCAGGGTAGAAAGTTTGGAAAAACTGTTTTTT
D gene: -
V gene: TRBV29-1
J gene: TRBJ1-4
clone size: -

CDR3 protein: CASSLTRGLNTEAFF
CDR3 DNA: TGTGCCAGCAGTTTGACCCGGGGCCTGAACACTGAAGCTTTCTTT
D gene: -
V gene: TRBV27
J gene: TRBJ1-1
clone size: many

CDR3 protein: CSAHYYGYTF
CDR3 DNA: TGCAGTGCTCACTACTATGGCTACACCTTC
D gene: -
V gene: TRBV20-1
J gene: TRBJ1-2
clone size: many

CDR3 protein: CSAREKGRPYEQYF
CDR3 DNA: TGCAGTGCTAGAGAAAAGGGGAGGCCCTACGAGCAGTACTTC
D gene: -
V gene: TRBV20-1
J gene: TRBJ2-7
clone size: many

CDR3 protein: CASSRTDTQYF
CDR3 DNA: TGTGCCAGCTCCCGGACAGATACGCAGTATTTT
D gene: -
V gene: TRBV6-2/TRBV6-3
J gene: TRBJ2-3
clone size: many

CDR3 protein: CASTGQGAFLSYEQYF
CDR3 DNA: TGTGCCAGCACCGGACAGGGGGCATTCTTATCCTACGAGCAGTACTTC
D gene: TRBD1
V gene: TRBV28
J gene: TRBJ2-7
clone size: -

CDR3 protein: CASSQTAGTRGIQYF
CDR3 DNA: TGTGCCAGCAGTCAAACTGCCGGGACTAGGGGCATTCAGTACTTC
D gene: TRBD2
V gene: TRBV12-3/TRBV12-4
J gene: TRBJ2-4
clone size: many

CDR3 protein: CASSPNRDRYDYEQYF
CDR3 DNA: TGTGCCAGCTCACCTAACCGGGACAGGTACGACTACGAGCAGTACTTC
D gene: TRBD1
V gene: TRBV18
J gene: TRBJ2-7
clone size: few

CDR3 protein: CASGLWGLLQPQHF
CDR3 DNA: TGTGCCAGCGGCCTGTGGGGGCTGCTTCAGCCCCAGCATTTT
D gene: -
V gene: TRBV28
J gene: TRBJ1-5
clone size: many

CDR3 protein: CSARDPGTGEEKLFF
CDR3 DNA: TGCAGTGCTAGAGATCCCGGGACAGGGGAAGAAAAACTGTTTTTT
D gene: TRBD1
V gene: TRBV20-1
J gene: TRBJ1-4
clone size: many

CDR3 protein: CSVDGTGDTDTQYF
CDR3 DNA: TGCAGCGTTGACGGGACAGGGGATACAGATACGCAGTATTTT
D gene: TRBD1
V gene: TRBV29-1
J gene: TRBJ2-3
clone size: -

CDR3 protein: CASSFGSSWGNEQFF
CDR3 DNA: TGTGCCAGCAGCTTCGGGTCCTCCTGGGGCAATGAGCAGTTCTTC
D gene: -
V gene: TRBV11-2
J gene: TRBJ2-1
clone size: many

CDR3 protein: CATSWDGTEAFF
CDR3 DNA: TGTGCCACGAGTTGGGACGGCACTGAAGCTTTCTTT
D gene: -
V gene: TRBV7-2
J gene: TRBJ1-1
clone size: many